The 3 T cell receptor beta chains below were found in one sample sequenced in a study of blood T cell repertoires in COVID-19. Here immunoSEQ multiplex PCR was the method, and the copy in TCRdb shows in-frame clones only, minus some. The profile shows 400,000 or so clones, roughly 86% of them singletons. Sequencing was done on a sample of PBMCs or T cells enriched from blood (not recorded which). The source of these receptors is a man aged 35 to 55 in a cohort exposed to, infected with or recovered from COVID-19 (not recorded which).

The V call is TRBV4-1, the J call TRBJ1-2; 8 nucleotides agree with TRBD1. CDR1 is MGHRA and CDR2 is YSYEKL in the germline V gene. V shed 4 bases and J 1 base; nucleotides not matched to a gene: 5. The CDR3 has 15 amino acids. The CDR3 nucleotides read TGCGCCAGCAGCCCACAGGGACAGGATAACTATGGCTACACCTTC. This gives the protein CASSPQGQDNYGYTF.

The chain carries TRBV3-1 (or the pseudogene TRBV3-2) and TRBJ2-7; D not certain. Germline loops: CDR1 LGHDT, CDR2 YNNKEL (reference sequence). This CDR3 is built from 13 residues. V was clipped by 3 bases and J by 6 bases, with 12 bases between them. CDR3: CASSHSGSGEQYF. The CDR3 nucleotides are TGTGCCAGCAGCCATTCTGGGTCAGGCGAGCAGTACTTC.

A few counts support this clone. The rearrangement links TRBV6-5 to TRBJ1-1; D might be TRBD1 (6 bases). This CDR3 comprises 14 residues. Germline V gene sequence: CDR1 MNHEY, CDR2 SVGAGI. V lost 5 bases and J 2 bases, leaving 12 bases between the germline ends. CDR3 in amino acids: CASSLRGFNTEAFF. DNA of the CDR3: TGTGCCAGCAGTCTCAGGGGATTCAACACTGAAGCTTTCTTT.